Below are 19 T cell receptor beta chains sequenced from a single sample in a study of T cell changes during pregnancy in multiple sclerosis. Using immunoSEQ multiplex PCR, the repertoire was profiled, and TCRdb retains in-frame clones only, with some absent. This table has about 94,000 clones, approximately 94% appearing once. The material sequenced was peripheral blood, taken in the third trimester of pregnancy. The receptors come from a female donor with multiple sclerosis, enrolled in a pregnancy study.

The chain joins TRBV5-6 to TRBJ2-7; D perhaps matches TRBD1 (6 bases). V lost 2 bases, J lost 7 bases, and 10 bases lay in between. This CDR3 comprises 12 residues. CDR1 is SGHDT and CDR2 is YYEEEE in the germline V gene. CDR3 amino acids: CASSLTDREQYF. The CDR3 bases are TGTGCCAGCAGCTTAACAGACAGGGAGCAGTACTTC. Full variable domain (remainder filled in from reference TRBV5-6 and TRBJ2-7): DAGVTQSPTHLIKTRGQQVTLRCSPKSGHDTVSWYQQALGQGPQFIFQYYEEEERQRGNFPDRFSGHQFPNYSSELNVNALLLGDSALYLCASSLTDREQYFGPGTRLTVT.

The rearrangement links TRBV11-2 to TRBJ1-3; TRBD1 agrees at 8 bases. Unmatched junction bases numbered 6, after V lost 5 bases and J lost 6 bases. The CDR3 consists of 14 residues. Germline loops: CDR1 SGHAT, CDR2 FQNNGV. The CDR3 DNA is TGTGCCAGCAGCCCCGGACAGGGTGTAAACACCATATATTTT. Translating gives CASSPGQGVNTIYF.

The chain employs TRBV30 and TRBJ2-2; TRBD2 might be the D (6 bases). Germline V gene sequence: CDR1 GTSNPN, CDR2 SVGIG (reference sequence). The V gene lost 8 bases and the J gene lost 2 bases, with 18 bases spanning the gap. The CDR3 is 15 amino acids. CDR3 region: CARDRRDLNTGELFF. For the CDR3, the DNA is TGTGCCCGGGATCGGCGGGACCTCAACACCGGGGAGCTGTTTTTT.

The genes are TRBV5-1 and TRBJ1-5; D is possibly TRBD1 (6 bases). V was pared by 0 bases and J by 0 bases, with 10 bases between. The CDR3 runs 16 residues. Germline CDR1 reads SGHRS; CDR2 reads YFSETQ. The CDR3 region is CASSLGQAVSNQPQHF. In DNA form, the CDR3 reads TGCGCCAGCAGCTTGGGACAGGCGGTTAGCAATCAGCCCCAGCATTTT.

This chain uses TRBV10-3 with TRBJ1-1; D unclear. The V end lost 0 bases, the J end lost 1 base, and 12 bases lay between the germline ends. The CDR3 has 16 amino acids. CDR1 ENHRY and CDR2 SYGVKD come from the germline V gene. The CDR3, as DNA: TGTGCCATCAGTGAGTCTAGAAGAAGTGCGAACACTGAAGCTTTCTTT. This codes for CAISESRRSANTEAFF.

The chain links TRBV29-1 to TRBJ2-3, with D uncertain. The CDR3 spans 14 residues. Germline V lookup: CDR1 SQVTM, CDR2 ANQGSEA. Trimming stripped 4 bases from V and 0 bases from J, with 11 bases between. CDR3: CSVVFPTSTDTQYF. CDR3 bases: TGCAGCGTTGTATTCCCTACCAGCACAGATACGCAGTATTTT.

This chain links TRBV18 with TRBJ2-2, with 9 bases matching TRBD1. The CDR3 is 18 amino acids. The germline V gene has CDR1 KGHSH and CDR2 LQKENI. Trimming removed 3 bases from V and 3 bases from J; junction bases left unmatched: 11. CDR3 in amino acids: CASSPGLLTGGYTGELFF. In DNA form, the CDR3 reads TGTGCCAGCTCACCGGGTCTATTGACAGGGGGATACACCGGGGAGCTGTTTTTT. Complete variable domain (other parts from reference TRBV18 and TRBJ2-2): NAGVMQNPRHLVRRRGQEARLRCSPMKGHSHVYWYRQLPEEGLKFMVYLQKENIIDESGMPKERFSAEFPKEGPSILRIQQVVRGDSAAYFCASSPGLLTGGYTGELFFGEGSRLTVL.

The table lists this clone with a few counts. This chain uses TRBV12-5 with TRBJ1-1; TRBD1 aligns across 7 bases. Germline-derived CDR1 and CDR2 are LGHNT and FRNRAP. V shed 8 bases and J 0 bases; nucleotides not matched to a gene: 12. The CDR3 is 16 amino acids. DNA for the CDR3: TGTGCTAGTTCAAGGGAGACAGGGCACATGAACACTGAAGCTTTCTTT. This translates into CASSRETGHMNTEAFF. The full variable domain, completed using reference TRBV12-5 and TRBJ1-1, is DARVTQTPRHKVTEMGQEVTMRCQPILGHNTVFWYRQTMMQGLELLAYFRNRAPLDDSGMPKDRFSAEMPDATLATLKIQPSEPRDSAVYFCASSRETGHMNTEAFFGQGTRLTVV.

This chain links TRBV11-3 with TRBJ2-2; a weak D match, TRBD1 (6 bases). CDR3 size: 16 residues. The germline V gene has CDR1 SGHNT and CDR2 YENEEA. The V end lost 4 bases, the J end lost 1 base, and 13 bases lay between the germline ends. CDR3 in amino acids: CASSWTWGRNTGELFF. For the CDR3, the DNA is TGTGCCAGCAGCTGGACTTGGGGGCGGAACACCGGGGAGCTGTTTTTT.

CDR3 residues: CASSFASSYEQYF. The CDR3, as DNA: TGCGCCAGCAGCTTCGCGAGCTCCTACGAGCAGTACTTC. The chain recombines TRBV5-1 with TRBJ2-7; D not resolved. CDR1 and CDR2 from the germline V gene are SGHRS and YFSETQ. V was pared by 2 bases and J by 0 bases, with 6 bases between. The CDR3 consists of 13 residues.

The chain uses TRBV4-1 and TRBJ1-1; D remains unclear. V lost 0 bases and J lost 1, with 6 bases in between. CDR3 size: 14 residues. From germline, CDR1 is MGHRA and CDR2 YSYEKL. Written as DNA, the CDR3 is TGCGCCAGCAGCCAAGAAGGCGGGAACACTGAAGCTTTCTTT. It is translated as CASSQEGGNTEAFF.

The chain uses TRBV10-3 and TRBJ2-5, with 10 bases that match TRBD2. The CDR3 runs to 21 residues. Germline CDR1 is ENHRY and CDR2 is SYGVKD. V was pared by 6 bases and J by 2 bases, with 24 bases of the junction left unmatched. The CDR3 loop is CAIRGPWDGLRTSGQQETQYF. Written as DNA, the CDR3 is TGTGCCATCAGGGGACCCTGGGACGGACTACGGACTAGCGGACAACAAGAGACCCAGTACTTC.

The J gene is TRBJ2-5, the V gene TRBV10-2, with TRBD2 identical over 7 bases. Germline assignment: CDR1 WSHSY and CDR2 SAAADI. The J segment lost 1 base and the V segment lost 0 bases, leaving 2 bases of the junction unmatched. This CDR3 region has 15 residues. This CDR3 reads CASSESSGVQETQYF. In DNA form, the CDR3 reads TGCGCCAGCAGTGAGTCAAGCGGGGTCCAAGAGACCCAGTACTTC.

The rearrangement joins TRBV29-1 to TRBJ2-1; weak D call: TRBD2 (6 bases). Germline V lookup: CDR1 SQVTM, CDR2 ANQGSEA. V gave up 4 bases and J gave up 8 bases, with 12 bases separating them. This CDR3 is 12 amino acids long. The CDR3 nucleotides are TGCAGCGTTGTGGAGGGAGTGGATGAGCAGTTCTTC. Amino acids: CSVVEGVDEQFF.

The chain couples TRBV18 to TRBJ2-7; 10 nucleotides align to TRBD2. Losses at the gene ends were 4 bases for V and 4 bases for J; bases not matched to a gene: 7. The length of the CDR3 is 15 residues. Germline V CDR1 and CDR2: KGHSH, LQKENI. The chain's CDR3 is CASSLASGSGYEQYF. The CDR3 bases are TGTGCCAGCTCACTTGCTAGCGGGAGTGGTTACGAGCAGTACTTC.

The chain employs TRBV28 and TRBJ2-1, with 10 bases identical to TRBD2. V shed 7 bases, J shed 1 base, and the junction held 1 base outside the gene matches. Per the germline V gene, CDR1 is MDHEN and CDR2 is SYDVKM. The CDR3 loop spans 14 amino acids. The CDR3 DNA follows: TGTGCCAGCATACTAGCGGGATCCTACAATGAGCAGTTCTTC. Residues: CASILAGSYNEQFF.

This clone has just one count. The chain recombines TRBV5-5 with TRBJ1-5; TRBD1 is a possible D gene (6 bases). This CDR3 comprises 13 residues. Trimming stripped 1 base from V and 5 bases from J, with 7 bases between. In germline, CDR1 is SGHKS, CDR2 YYEKEE (reference sequence). The DNA of the CDR3 is TGTGCCAGCAGCTTGACAGGGCATCAGCCCCAGCATTTT. It yields the protein CASSLTGHQPQHF.

The CDR3 DNA is TGTGCCAGCAGTCCTAGCAGGGGGGCCGCCTACGAGCAGTACTTC. Its translation is CASSPSRGAAYEQYF. V and J are TRBV7-6 and TRBJ2-7, with D possibly matching TRBD1 (7 bases). The V gene's germline CDR1 is SGHVS and CDR2 FNYEAQ. Trimming removed 6 bases from V and 2 bases from J, with 17 bases in between. The CDR3 covers 15 residues.

The V and J genes are TRBV7-2 and TRBJ1-1; D gene uncertain. CDR1 is SGHTA and CDR2 is FQGNSA in the germline V gene. This CDR3 has 13 residues. With 5 bases removed from V and 2 bases from J, the gap between germline ends came to 9 bases. CDR3 residues: CASSLTANTEAFF. The CDR3 DNA is TGTGCCAGCAGCCTAACAGCTAACACTGAAGCTTTCTTT.